What follows are 25 T cell receptor beta chains derived from one specimen sequenced in a study of T-cell reconstitution after alpha-beta-depleted transplantation in children. A library of TCRbeta sequences, prepared with unique molecular identifiers, was generated. TCRdb re-analysed the PCR reads in MiXCR, keeping a single row per CDR3 protein. The table includes about 980,000 distinct CDR3 sequences, about 29% detected once. The sample in question was PBMCs, mostly from graft donor cells, obtained 360 days after TCRalphabeta/CD19-depleted stem cell transplant. The receptors stem from a boy less than two years old who had a stem cell transplant for SCID, so the T cells may come from the graft donor.

The gene calls are TRBV27 and TRBJ2-2; D is perhaps TRBD1 (6 bases). The length of the CDR3 is 13 residues. Looked up from germline, CDR1 is MNHEY and CDR2 is SMNVEV (reference sequence). The ends were cut back, 5 bases at V and 6 bases at J, with 10 bases in the middle. The DNA for the CDR3 is TGTGCCAGCAGTATACAGGGACCCGGGGAGCTGTTTTTT. Its translation is CASSIQGPGELFF.

V usage is TRBV6-2 or TRBV6-3 and J usage is TRBJ2-3, with TRBD2 identical over 7 bases. This CDR3 is built from 19 residues. Germline V gene sequence: CDR1 MNHEY, CDR2 SVGEGT. With V trimmed by 2 bases and J by 0 bases, 14 bases remained unmatched. The CDR3 loop is CASSYSQESGDHSTDTQYF. CDR3 coding DNA: TGTGCCAGCAGTTACAGTCAAGAGAGCGGGGACCATAGCACAGATACGCAGTATTTT.

The sample holds a few counts of this clonotype. V is TRBV5-5 and J is TRBJ2-1, with a possible D match to TRBD1 (6 bases). V lost 7 bases and J lost 8, with 16 bases in between. This CDR3 contains 13 residues. Germline CDR1 SGHKS, CDR2 YYEKEE (reference sequence). The CDR3 DNA reads as TGTGCCAGCGCTACAGGGTCAACGTATGAGCAGTTCTTC. It is translated as CASATGSTYEQFF. The variable domain in full, completed from reference TRBV5-5 and TRBJ2-1, reads DAGVTQSPTHLIKTRGQQVTLRCSPISGHKSVSWYQQVLGQGPQFIFQYYEKEERGRGNFPDRFSARQFPNYSSELNVNALLLGDSALYLCASATGSTYEQFFGPGTRLTVL.

The chain has TRBV20-1 and TRBJ1-2; a possible D gene is TRBD1 (5 bases). The ends were cut back, 6 bases at V and 4 bases at J, with 18 bases in the middle. From germline, CDR1 is DFQATT and CDR2 SNEGSKA (reference sequence). There are 14 residues in the CDR3. The CDR3 loop is CSATEGREAYGYTF. The CDR3 bases are TGCAGTGCCACAGAGGGCAGGGAGGCCTATGGCTACACCTTC.

At least ten counts were recorded for this clonotype. V and J are TRBV2 and TRBJ2-1; D not resolved. Germline loops: CDR1 SNHLY, CDR2 FYNNEI. V was shortened by 5 bases and J by 7 bases, with 18 bases between the two germline ends. The CDR3 extends over 15 amino acids. The DNA for the CDR3 is TGTGCCAGCAGTAAAGACCGATCTTTGAAGAATGAGCAGTTCTTC. Its protein product is CASSKDRSLKNEQFF.

Concerning this clonotype: This is likely a read error, given that the CDR3 carries no conserved phenylalanine or tryptophan at its end. The chain uses TRBV10-3 and TRBJ1-1, with TRBD1 identical over 8 bases. Germline V gene lookup returns CDR1 ENHRY and CDR2 SYGVKD. The ends lost 4 bases at V and 1 base at J; junction bases unmatched: 5. The CDR3 covers 15 residues. This CDR3 is CAISAGTGGNTEAFY. The CDR3 coding sequence is TGTGCCATCAGTGCAGGAACAGGGGGGAACACTGAAGCTTTCTAT.

This clonotype was seen a handful of times. CDR3 coding DNA: TGCGCCAGCAGCTTGGATGGGAGAGTGGCGGTGTCTGGGGCCAACGTCCTGACTTTC. Amino acid sequence: CASSLDGRVAVSGANVLTF. The chain links TRBV5-1 to TRBJ2-6; a weak D match, TRBD2 (5 bases). Deletions cut 0 bases from V and 1 base from J, with 17 bases between. CDR1 SGHRS and CDR2 YFSETQ come from the germline V gene. This CDR3 contains 19 residues.

J is TRBJ2-7 and V is TRBV5-6, with a tentative D call TRBD1 (5 bases). The V gene's germline CDR1 is SGHDT and CDR2 YYEEEE. V was shortened by 4 bases and J by 0 bases, with 11 bases between the two germline ends. The CDR3 has 14 residues. The CDR3 loop reads CASSDPGNSYEQYF. CDR3 bases: TGTGCCAGCAGCGACCCAGGGAACTCCTACGAGCAGTACTTC.

In DNA form, the CDR3 reads TGTGCCAGCTCCGGACAGGGAATGGGCACCGGGGAGCTGTTTTTT. It is translated as CASSGQGMGTGELFF. The chain combines TRBV11-2 with TRBJ2-2, with TRBD1 matching over 8 bases. The CDR3 has 15 residues. The germline V gene has CDR1 SGHAT and CDR2 FQNNGV. J was trimmed by 4 bases and V by 8 bases; bases with no gene match: 9.

There are a few counts of this clonotype. V and J are TRBV5-1 and TRBJ1-1; D remains ambiguous. Trimming removed 0 bases at V and 4 bases at J, with 10 bases between. CDR1 is SGHRS, CDR2 YFSETQ, per germline. The CDR3 spans 14 residues. Here the CDR3 reads CASSLDQEGTEAFF. The CDR3 DNA follows: TGCGCCAGCAGCTTGGATCAGGAGGGCACTGAAGCTTTCTTT.

This clonotype has a count of ten or more. The V gene is TRBV18, the J gene TRBJ1-2; D may be TRBD1 (5 bases). The length of the CDR3 is 16 residues. Germline V gives CDR1 KGHSH, CDR2 LQKENI. V lost 4 bases and J 4 bases, leaving 19 bases between the germline ends. In nucleotides, the CDR3 is TGTGCCAGCTCACGACACCGACAGCTCCTCGGCTATGGCTACACCTTC. Translation gives CASSRHRQLLGYGYTF.

This chain joins TRBV5-1 and TRBJ1-2; D possibly corresponds to TRBD1 (6 bases). CDR1 SGHRS and CDR2 YFSETQ come from the germline V gene. V dropped 4 bases and J dropped 10 bases, with 14 bases sitting between them. This CDR3 is 12 amino acids long. CDR3 residues: CASSARDTHYTF. CDR3 coding DNA: TGCGCCAGCAGCGCCCGGGACACCCACTACACCTTC.

As regards this clonotype: A read error is possible here, since a much larger clone lies one base away. In DNA, the CDR3 is TGTGCCGGCAGTCCCTCGGGGTTCACAGATACGCAGTATTTT. Its protein product is CAGSPSGFTDTQYF. The V call is TRBV28, the J call TRBJ2-3; D is possibly TRBD2 (5 bases). The germline V gene encodes CDR1 MDHEN and CDR2 SYDVKM. The CDR3 spans 14 residues. The complete variable domain, with remaining parts taken from reference TRBV28 and TRBJ2-3, reads DVKVTQSSRYLVKRTGEKVFLECVQDMDHENMFWYRQDPGLGLRLIYFSYDVKMKEKGDIPEGYSVSREKKERFSLILESASTNQTSMYLCAGSPSGFTDTQYFGPGTRLTVL.

The V gene is TRBV15, the J gene TRBJ2-5, with TRBD2 matching 8 bases. The germline CDR1 and CDR2 sequences are LNHNV and YYDKDF (reference sequence). The V gene end was trimmed by 6 bases and the J gene end by 5 bases; junction bases not matched to a gene: 5. The CDR3 contains 13 residues. CDR3 bases: TGTGCCACCAGTGCCCAGCGGGGGGAGACCCAGTACTTC. This codes for CATSAQRGETQYF.

The chain recombines TRBV6-1 with TRBJ2-1; possibly TRBD1 for D (5 bases). The germline V and J ends were trimmed by 0 bases and 2 bases, with 17 bases remaining between them. The CDR3 loop spans 18 amino acids. The germline gives CDR1 MNHNS, CDR2 SASEGT. As DNA, the CDR3 is TGTGCCAGCAGTGAAGCGCTCGGGCAGGGTAAAGCCTACAATGAGCAGTTCTTC. Translating gives CASSEALGQGKAYNEQFF.

This rearrangement joins TRBV15 to TRBJ1-4, with D possibly TRBD1 on 5 matching bases. The CDR3 is 15 residues long. Trimming took 0 bases from V and 8 from J, leaving 13 bases between them. Germline V lookup: CDR1 LNHNV, CDR2 YYDKDF (reference sequence). The CDR3 coding sequence is TGTGCCACCAGCAGAGAGACAGCCCGGGCAGAAAAACTGTTTTTT. Its protein product is CATSRETARAEKLFF. Filled out from reference TRBV15 and TRBJ1-4, the complete variable domain reads DAMVIQNPRYQVTQFGKPVTLSCSQTLNHNVMYWYQQKSSQAPKLLFHYYDKDFNNEADTPDNFQSRRPNTSFCFLDIRSPGLGDTAMYLCATSRETARAEKLFFGSGTQLSVL.

V and J are TRBV10-3 and TRBJ1-1; D gene uncertain. Per the germline V gene, CDR1 is ENHRY and CDR2 is SYGVKD. The V gene lost 2 bases and the J gene lost 8 bases, with 12 bases spanning the gap. The CDR3 covers 13 residues. CDR3 sequence reads: CAISEKSLAEAFF. Written as DNA, the CDR3 is TGTGCCATCAGTGAGAAGTCCCTGGCGGAAGCTTTCTTT.

The chain combines TRBV12-3 or TRBV12-4 with TRBJ2-7; a possible D gene is TRBD1 (5 bases). V was clipped by 2 bases and J by 0 bases, with 11 bases between them. This CDR3 spans 15 amino acids. CDR3 residues: CASSLKGISSYEQYF. The CDR3 bases are TGTGCCAGCAGTTTAAAGGGGATTAGCTCCTACGAGCAGTACTTC.

There are a few counts of this clonotype. The chain uses TRBV12-3 or TRBV12-4 and TRBJ1-4; 9 bases line up with TRBD1. Trimming at V came to 5 bases and at J to 11 bases, leaving 9 bases not matched to a gene. The CDR3 loop spans 14 amino acids. Here the CDR3 reads CASSPGQGIEKLFF. The CDR3, as DNA: TGTGCCAGCAGTCCGGGACAGGGCATCGAGAAACTGTTTTTT.

A few counts support this clonotype. The chain links TRBV28 to TRBJ1-5; D not resolved. The CDR3 is 14 amino acids. Trimming took off 4 bases at V and 3 bases at J, with 10 bases between the two ends. Looked up from germline, CDR1 is MDHEN and CDR2 is SYDVKM. In DNA, the CDR3 is TGTGCCAGCAGTTCTCCCCACTCCAATCAGCCCCAGCATTTT. Translated: CASSSPHSNQPQHF.

This clonotype was found many times. The rearrangement joins TRBV3-1 to TRBJ2-3, with D possibly TRBD2 on 5 matching bases. V lost 4 bases and J lost 3, with 11 bases in between. This CDR3 is 14 amino acids long. CDR1 LGHDT and CDR2 YNNKEL come from the germline V gene (reference sequence). As DNA, the CDR3 is TGTGCCAGCAGCCTACAAACTAGGACAGATACGCAGTATTTT. Residues: CASSLQTRTDTQYF.

The V call is TRBV12-3 or TRBV12-4, the J call TRBJ2-1; weak D call: TRBD2 (5 bases). The CDR3 has 13 amino acids. With 11 bases removed from V and 9 bases from J, the gap between germline ends came to 20 bases. CDR3 protein: CASAHPSLSEQFF. CDR3 in DNA: TGTGCCTCCGCCCACCCTAGCTTGAGTGAGCAGTTCTTC.

This clonotype has just a few counts. The chain has TRBV4-2 and TRBJ2-2, with a weak D call TRBD1 (6 bases). V was clipped by 4 bases and J by 0 bases, with 15 bases between them. CDR3 length equals 17 residues. Looked up from germline, CDR1 is LGHNA and CDR2 is YNFKEQ. The CDR3 region is CASSPTPRTANTGELFF. The CDR3 DNA sequence: TGTGCCAGCAGCCCCACGCCCCGGACAGCGAACACCGGGGAGCTGTTTTTT.

This chain links TRBV27 with TRBJ1-6; unclear D gene. Germline CDR1 reads MNHEY; CDR2 reads SMNVEV (reference sequence). The V end was cut by 2 bases, the J end by 4 bases, with 9 bases between. The CDR3 has 15 residues. DNA of the CDR3: TGTGCCAGCAGTTTAAAGGGCCGGTATAATTCACCCCTCCACTTT. Residues: CASSLKGRYNSPLHF.

CDR3 in DNA: TGTGCCAGCAGCCAAGGGCTAGCGGGGGACGAGCAGTACTTC. It is translated as CASSQGLAGDEQYF. The V call is TRBV4-2, the J call TRBJ2-7; TRBD2 agrees at 10 bases. The CDR3 is 14 amino acids. Trimming cost V 1 base and J 5 bases; bases outside gene matches: 2. Germline V gives CDR1 LGHNA, CDR2 YNFKEQ.